The entry that follows covers one TCR beta chain sequence. Original handling: Counts of nucleated cells, estimated from reference gene primer amplification, were obtained. This table comes from immunoSEQ multiplex PCR, and its TCRdb copy is limited to in-frame clones, with some not included. V and J calls and clone size follow that table, whereas D and trimming were derived from the DNA. The table lists about 220,000 clones, roughly 80% of them singletons. The record originates from a study of blood T cell repertoires in COVID-19. In the study overall: PBMCs, B-cell-depleted T cells, or T cells were the source of the cDNA or gDNA that made up the material.

The receptor comes from a man aged 30 to 39 with active or convalescent COVID-19. Input material: peripheral blood.

The CDR3 is CASSLAGGGGYTF. In DNA form, the CDR3 reads TGCGCCAGCAGCTTGGCCGGGGGAGGTGGCTACACCTTC. The V call is TRBV5-1, the J call TRBJ1-2; weak D call: TRBD1 (5 bases). Trimming shortened V by 0 bases and J by 7 bases, and 10 bases separated the two germline ends. The length of the CDR3 is 13 residues. From germline, CDR1 is SGHRS and CDR2 YFSETQ.